This record concerns one T cell receptor beta chain sequence. Its antigen remains unidentified. Germline CDR1 MNHEY, CDR2 SMNVEV (reference sequence). Trimming cost V 2 bases and J 6 bases; bases outside gene matches: 6. This CDR3 comprises 14 residues. This entry comes from a study of CD4+ T cells in melanoma. Profiling relied on immunoSEQ multiplex PCR, and the TCRdb table lists in-frame clones only, not all of them. The sample lists roughly 15,000 clones; around 77% were seen once. Points from the study as a whole: In melanoma, neoantigen-specific CD4+ T cells reportedly differed in differentiation state. CD8+ T cell, macrophage and B cell function reportedly correlated with neoantigen-specific CD4+ T cells.

The origin of this receptor is a human donor with melanoma. Sequenced input: cells from a culture (not recorded whether cultured in vitro). V gene TRBV27 combines with J gene TRBJ1-1; 7 bases are a match to TRBD1. CDR3 amino acids: CASSLGDRAAEAFF. The CDR3 DNA follows: TGTGCCAGCAGTTTAGGAGACAGGGCTGCTGAAGCTTTCTTT.